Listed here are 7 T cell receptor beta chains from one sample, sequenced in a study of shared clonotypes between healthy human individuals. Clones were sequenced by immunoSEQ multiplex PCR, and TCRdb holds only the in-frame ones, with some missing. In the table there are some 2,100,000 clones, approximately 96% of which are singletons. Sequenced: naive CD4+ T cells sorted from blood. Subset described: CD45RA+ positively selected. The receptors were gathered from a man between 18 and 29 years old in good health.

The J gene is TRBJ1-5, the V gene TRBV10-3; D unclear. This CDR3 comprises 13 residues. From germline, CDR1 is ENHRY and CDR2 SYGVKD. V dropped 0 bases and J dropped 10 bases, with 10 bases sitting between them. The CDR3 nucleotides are TGTGCCATCAGTGAGTCGGTGGTCGGACCCCAGCATTTT. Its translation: CAISESVVGPQHF.

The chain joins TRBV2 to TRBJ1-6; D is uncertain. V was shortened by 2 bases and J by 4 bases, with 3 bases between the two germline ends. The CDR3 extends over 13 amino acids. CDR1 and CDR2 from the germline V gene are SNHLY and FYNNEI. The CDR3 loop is CASSERYNSPLHF. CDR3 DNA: TGTGCCAGCAGTGAACGGTATAATTCACCCCTCCACTTT.

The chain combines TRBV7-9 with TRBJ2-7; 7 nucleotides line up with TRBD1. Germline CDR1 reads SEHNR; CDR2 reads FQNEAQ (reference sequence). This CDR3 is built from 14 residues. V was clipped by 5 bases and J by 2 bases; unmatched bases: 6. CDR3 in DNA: TGTGCCAGCAGCCCGGGACAGATCGCCTACGAGCAGTACTTC. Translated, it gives CASSPGQIAYEQYF.

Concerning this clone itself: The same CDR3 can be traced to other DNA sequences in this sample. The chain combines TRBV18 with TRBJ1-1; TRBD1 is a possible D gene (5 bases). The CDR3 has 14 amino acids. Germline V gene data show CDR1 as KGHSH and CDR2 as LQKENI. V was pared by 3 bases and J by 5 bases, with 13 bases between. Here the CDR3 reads CASSPQGEGTEAFF. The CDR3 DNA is TGTGCCAGCTCACCCCAGGGTGAAGGGACTGAAGCTTTCTTT.

CDR3 DNA: TGTGCCAGCAGCTTACAGGGACTAGCGGGGTCTGAGCAGTTCTTC. Protein product: CASSLQGLAGSEQFF. This chain connects TRBV7-9 to TRBJ2-1, with 13 bases lining up with TRBD2. V gave up 2 bases and J gave up 9 bases; unmatched junction bases: 4. The length of the CDR3 is 15 residues. CDR1 is SEHNR and CDR2 is FQNEAQ in the germline V gene (reference sequence).

The CDR3 loop is CASSLPGNTGNTIYF. The CDR3 DNA follows: TGTGCCAGCAGTTTACCGGGGAACACTGGAAACACCATATATTTT. The chain combines TRBV28 with TRBJ1-3; D is ambiguous. The CDR3 has 15 residues. CDR1 and CDR2 (germline): MDHEN, SYDVKM. The germline V and J ends were trimmed by 2 bases and 2 bases, with 10 bases remaining between them.

The CDR3 reads CASSYRASGANVLTF. The CDR3 nucleotides are TGTGCCAGCAGCTACAGGGCTTCTGGGGCCAACGTCCTGACTTTC. V is TRBV7-2 and J is TRBJ2-6, with D perhaps matching TRBD1 (6 bases). The CDR3 is 15 residues long. Trimming shortened V by 4 bases and J by 1 base, and 8 bases separated the two germline ends. Germline-derived CDR1 and CDR2 are SGHTA and FQGNSA.